The 18 T cell receptor beta chains presented below share a single source sample, sequenced in a study of control samples from healthy donors and cancer patients. The protocol was immunoSEQ multiplex PCR, while the TCRdb copy is restricted to in-frame clones and leaves out a portion. The sample includes 100,000 to 150,000 clones, approximately 90% of them seen just once. The sample consisted of blood. These TCRs come from a young man in good health.

The chain employs TRBV19 and TRBJ1-1; tentatively, D is TRBD1 (5 bases). Germline loops: CDR1 LNHDA, CDR2 SQIVND (reference sequence). Between the trimmed V and J ends, which lost 5 bases and 2 bases, there was a span of 9 bases. The CDR3 is 13 amino acids. The CDR3 here is CASSVRDNTEAFF. The CDR3 DNA reads as TGTGCCAGTAGTGTCCGGGACAACACTGAAGCTTTCTTT.

The V and J genes are TRBV3-1 (or the pseudogene TRBV3-2) and TRBJ1-5, with D unclear. Germline CDR1 reads LGHDT; CDR2 reads YNNKEL (reference sequence). This CDR3 is built from 13 residues. V was pared by 2 bases and J by 7 bases, with 9 bases between. The CDR3 region has the DNA TGTGCCAGCAGCCAATTCCTTGGGCAGCCCCAGCATTTT. Encoded protein: CASSQFLGQPQHF.

This chain uses TRBV6-1 with TRBJ1-1; weak D call: TRBD1 (6 bases). The germline CDR1 and CDR2 sequences are MNHNS and SASEGT. There are 14 residues in the CDR3. V was clipped by 3 bases and J by 5 bases, with 13 bases between them. CDR3: CASSDPRGGTEAFF. CDR3 DNA sequence: TGTGCCAGCAGTGACCCTAGGGGGGGAACTGAAGCTTTCTTT.

This chain joins TRBV10-2 and TRBJ1-1; the D is unclear. Deletions cut 3 bases from V and 0 bases from J, with 5 bases between. The CDR3 has 13 amino acids. Germline V CDR1 and CDR2: WSHSY, SAAADI. CDR3 residues: CASSESVNTEAFF. In nucleotides, the CDR3 is TGCGCCAGCAGTGAATCGGTGAACACTGAAGCTTTCTTT.

A few counts support this clone. This chain connects TRBV11-2 to TRBJ2-2, with D unresolved. The CDR3 sequence is 13 residues long. Germline CDR1 and CDR2: SGHAT and FQNNGV. Trimming removed 5 bases at V and 4 bases at J, with 8 bases between. CDR3 nucleotide sequence: TGTGCCAGCAGCCTCGGACCCACCGGGGAGCTGTTTTTT. It is translated as CASSLGPTGELFF. The full variable domain, its missing parts supplied by reference TRBV11-2 and TRBJ2-2, is EAGVAQSPRYKIIEKRQSVAFWCNPISGHATLYWYQQILGQGPKLLIQFQNNGVVDDSQLPKDRFSAERLKGVDSTLKIQPAKLEDSAVYLCASSLGPTGELFFGEGSRLTVL.

The chain joins TRBV4-1 to TRBJ2-5; TRBD1 matches at 7 bases. The junction had 5 bases not matched to a gene; V was cut back by 2 bases and J by 5 bases. Germline V gene lookup returns CDR1 MGHRA and CDR2 YSYEKL. This CDR3 spans 14 amino acids. The CDR3 coding sequence is TGCGCCAGCAGCCAATCAAGGGGGCGGGAGACCCAGTACTTC. This translates into CASSQSRGRETQYF.

CDR3 sequence reads: CASMDRPARNIQYF. The CDR3 DNA sequence: TGTGCCAGCATGGACCGACCGGCAAGAAACATTCAGTACTTC. The chain combines TRBV6-5 with TRBJ2-4; D remains unclear. Germline V CDR1 and CDR2: MNHEY, SVGAGI. The CDR3 runs to 14 residues. The ends were cut back, 7 bases at V and 6 bases at J, with 16 bases in the middle.

The V and J genes are TRBV19 and TRBJ1-2; 8 nucleotides agree with TRBD1. Trimming removed 0 bases from V and 7 bases from J; junction bases left unmatched: 13. There are 17 residues in the CDR3. Per germline, CDR1 LNHDA and CDR2 SQIVND (reference sequence). The CDR3 bases are TGTGCCAGTAGTATAGATCAAGTTGCGGGACAGGAATCTGGCTACACCTTC. This gives the protein CASSIDQVAGQESGYTF.

The chain recombines TRBV11-3 with TRBJ1-2; D uncertain. Germline V gives CDR1 SGHNT, CDR2 YENEEA. The CDR3 runs 18 residues. V was cut by 5 bases and J by 0 bases, with 22 bases left in between. The CDR3 DNA is TGTGCCAGCAGCCGTAGATCCTTCCATGCAGGAGCTAACTATGGCTACACCTTC. This codes for CASSRRSFHAGANYGYTF.

This sequence joins TRBV12-5 and TRBJ1-1, with D maybe TRBD1 (5 bases). The CDR3 runs 15 residues. V was shortened by 6 bases and J by 6 bases, with 20 bases between the two germline ends. CDR1 and CDR2 (germline): LGHNT, FRNRAP. This chain's CDR3 is CASGPVKGSTPEAFF. The CDR3, as DNA: TGTGCTAGTGGCCCAGTGAAGGGGAGCACCCCTGAAGCTTTCTTT.

V is TRBV10-3 and J is TRBJ1-5, with a tentative D call TRBD1 (5 bases). CDR1 and CDR2 (germline): ENHRY, SYGVKD. V was clipped by 0 bases and J by 3 bases, with 15 bases between them. There are 17 residues in the CDR3. CDR3 sequence: CAISESRIWGDNQPQHF. CDR3 coding DNA: TGTGCCATCAGTGAGTCTCGCATTTGGGGGGACAATCAGCCCCAGCATTTT.

This chain uses TRBV27 with TRBJ2-5, with D uncertain. Germline CDR1 and CDR2: MNHEY and SMNVEV (reference sequence). Trimming stripped 2 bases from V and 5 bases from J, with 0 bases between. The CDR3 sequence is 10 residues long. For the CDR3, the DNA is TGTGCCAGCAGTTTAGAGACCCAGTACTTC. Its translation: CASSLETQYF.

J is TRBJ2-5 and V is TRBV2; no firm D call. Per germline, CDR1 SNHLY and CDR2 FYNNEI. Trimming pared 2 bases from V and 4 bases from J, leaving 11 bases between. This CDR3 contains 14 residues. The CDR3 is CASSEYGLGETQYF. CDR3 sequence (DNA): TGTGCCAGCAGTGAATATGGCCTCGGAGAGACCCAGTACTTC.

The chain combines TRBV7-8 with TRBJ1-2, with D perhaps matching TRBD1 (5 bases). Trimming shortened V by 0 bases and J by 4 bases, and 15 bases separated the two germline ends. Per the germline V gene, CDR1 is SGHVS and CDR2 is FQNEAQ. The CDR3 contains 16 residues. CDR3 sequence: CASSLAPGTVGYGYTF. Here the CDR3 DNA reads TGTGCCAGCAGCTTAGCCCCGGGGACTGTGGGCTATGGCTACACCTTC.

The chain has TRBV7-2 and TRBJ1-1, with no clear D. The CDR3 runs to 13 residues. Deletions cut 1 base from V and 1 base from J, with 4 bases between. CDR1 and CDR2 (germline): SGHTA, FQGNSA. The CDR3 nucleotides are TGTGCCAGCAGCTTAGGGCAGAACACTGAAGCTTTCTTT. Amino acids: CASSLGQNTEAFF.

The CDR3 here is CASKRGAEQFF. The CDR3 DNA is TGTGCCAGCAAACGGGGTGCTGAGCAGTTCTTC. This rearrangement joins TRBV9 to TRBJ2-1; tentatively, D is TRBD2 (5 bases). Per the germline V gene, CDR1 is SGDLS and CDR2 is YYNGEE. This CDR3 has 11 residues. V lost 6 bases, J lost 9 bases, and 10 bases lay in between.

The chain has TRBV10-1 and TRBJ2-1, with TRBD2 matching over 8 bases. V lost 8 bases to trimming and J lost 2 bases; unmatched junction nucleotides: 8. Germline CDR1 is WNHNN and CDR2 is SYGVQD (reference sequence). The CDR3 covers 15 residues. The CDR3 nucleotides read TGCGCCAGCGCAGTTCGGCGGGGGGCCTACAATGAGCAGTTCTTC. It translates to CASAVRRGAYNEQFF.

The chain combines TRBV27 with TRBJ2-1; 11 bases align to TRBD2. There are 15 residues in the CDR3. With 7 bases clipped from V and 8 bases from J, the junction kept 10 bases outside the gene matches. From germline, CDR1 is MNHEY and CDR2 SMNVEV (reference sequence). The CDR3 protein is CASTLRGTSGDEQFF. The CDR3 DNA reads TGTGCCAGCACCCTAAGGGGGACTAGCGGCGATGAGCAGTTCTTC.